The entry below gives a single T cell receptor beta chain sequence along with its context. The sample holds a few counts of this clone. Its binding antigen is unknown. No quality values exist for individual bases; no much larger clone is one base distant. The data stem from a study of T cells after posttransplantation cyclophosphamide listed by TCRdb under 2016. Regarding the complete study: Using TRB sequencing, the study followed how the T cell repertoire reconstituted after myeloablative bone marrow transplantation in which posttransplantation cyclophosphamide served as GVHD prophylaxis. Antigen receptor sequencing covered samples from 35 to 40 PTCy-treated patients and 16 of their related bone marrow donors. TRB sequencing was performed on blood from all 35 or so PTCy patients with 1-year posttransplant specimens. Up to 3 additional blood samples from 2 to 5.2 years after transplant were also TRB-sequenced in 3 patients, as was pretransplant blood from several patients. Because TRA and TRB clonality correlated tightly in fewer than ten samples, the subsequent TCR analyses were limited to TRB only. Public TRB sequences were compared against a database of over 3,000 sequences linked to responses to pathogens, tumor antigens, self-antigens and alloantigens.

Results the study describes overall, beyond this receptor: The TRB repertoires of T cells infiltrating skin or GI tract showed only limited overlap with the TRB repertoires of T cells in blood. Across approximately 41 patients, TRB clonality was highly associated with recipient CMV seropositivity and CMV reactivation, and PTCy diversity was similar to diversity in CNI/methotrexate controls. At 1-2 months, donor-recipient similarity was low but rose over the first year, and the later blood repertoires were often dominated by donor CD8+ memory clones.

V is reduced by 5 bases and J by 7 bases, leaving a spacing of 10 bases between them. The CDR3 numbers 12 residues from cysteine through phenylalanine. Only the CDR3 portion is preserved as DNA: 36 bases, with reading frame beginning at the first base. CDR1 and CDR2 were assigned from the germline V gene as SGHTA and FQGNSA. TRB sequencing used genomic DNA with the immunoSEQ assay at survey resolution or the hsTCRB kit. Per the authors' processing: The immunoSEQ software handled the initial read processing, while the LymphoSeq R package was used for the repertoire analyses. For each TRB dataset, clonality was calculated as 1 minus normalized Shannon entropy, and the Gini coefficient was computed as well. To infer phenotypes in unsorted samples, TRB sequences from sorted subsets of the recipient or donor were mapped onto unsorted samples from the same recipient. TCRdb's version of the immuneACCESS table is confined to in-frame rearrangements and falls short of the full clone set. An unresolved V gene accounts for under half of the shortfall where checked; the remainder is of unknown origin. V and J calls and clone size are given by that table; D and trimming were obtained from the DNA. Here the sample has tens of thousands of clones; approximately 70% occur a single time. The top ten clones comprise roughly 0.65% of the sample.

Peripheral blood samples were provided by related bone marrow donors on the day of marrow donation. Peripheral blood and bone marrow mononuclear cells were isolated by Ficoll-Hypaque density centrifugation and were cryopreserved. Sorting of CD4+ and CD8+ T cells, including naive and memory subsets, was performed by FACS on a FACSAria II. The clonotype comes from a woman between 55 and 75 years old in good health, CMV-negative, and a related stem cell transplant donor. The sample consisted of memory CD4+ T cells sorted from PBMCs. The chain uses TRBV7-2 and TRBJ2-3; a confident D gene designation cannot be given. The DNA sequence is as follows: TGTGCCAGCAGCCCGTTAACATATACGCAGTATTTT. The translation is CASSPLTYTQYF.